Shown below are 15 T cell receptor beta chains from a single sample sequenced in a study of spatial heterogeneity in lung cancer. Time point of the sample: sample taken at primary tumor resection. The antigens for these receptors are not known. Study observations and caveats: Tumor mutation count correlated with how many alpha and beta TCRs expanded intratumorally.

TCRdb recomputed calls from the 5' RACE reads with MiXCR, one row per CDR3 protein. Of some 16,000 distinct CDR3 sequences listed, approximately 6.3% were seen once; the top ten hold less than 20%. The sequencing used lung tumor tissue, collected at surgery. All receptors come from a female donor with early-stage non-small cell lung cancer.

The gene calls are TRBV20-1 and TRBJ1-5, with 8 bases that match TRBD1. Germline V CDR1 and CDR2: DFQATT, SNEGSKA (reference sequence). The junction had 9 bases not matched to a gene; V was cut back by 6 bases and J by 5 bases. The CDR3 sequence is 14 residues long. This chain's CDR3 is CSAVPGQEDQPQHF. The CDR3 bases are TGCAGTGCCGTACCGGGACAGGAAGATCAGCCCCAGCATTTT.

This clonotype has at least ten counts. The chain has TRBV20-1 and TRBJ1-5, with a tentative D call TRBD1 (6 bases). The CDR3 totals 13 residues. Trimming took 3 bases from V and 3 from J, leaving 9 bases between them. The germline V gene encodes CDR1 DFQATT and CDR2 SNEGSKA (reference sequence). Written as DNA, the CDR3 is TGCAGTGCTAGTCCAGGGGCCAATCAGCCCCAGCATTTT. This sequence encodes CSASPGANQPQHF.

This clonotype was recorded at least ten times. The V call is TRBV7-2, the J call TRBJ1-3; no clear D gene. Germline loops: CDR1 SGHTA, CDR2 FQGNSA. Trimming took 5 bases from V and 6 from J, leaving 14 bases between them. This CDR3 spans 14 amino acids. This CDR3 is CASSLSGGLNTIYF. CDR3 bases: TGTGCCAGCAGCCTCTCAGGTGGCCTAAACACCATATATTTT. Full variable domain (remainder filled in from reference TRBV7-2 and TRBJ1-3): GAGVSQSPSNKVTEKGKDVELRCDPISGHTALYWYRQSLGQGLEFLIYFQGNSAPDKSGLPSDRFSAERTGGSVSTLTIQRTQQEDSAVYLCASSLSGGLNTIYFGEGSWLTVV.

In this sample, this clonotype is medium-sized. This chain connects TRBV9 to TRBJ2-2; D perhaps matches TRBD1 (5 bases). In germline, CDR1 is SGDLS, CDR2 YYNGEE. Trimming removed 3 bases at V and 1 base at J, with 7 bases between. The CDR3 has 14 amino acids. The CDR3 loop reads CASSATGNTGELFF. The CDR3 DNA is TGTGCCAGCAGCGCTACAGGGAACACCGGGGAGCTGTTTTTT.

This clonotype showed up many times. The chain employs TRBV29-1 and TRBJ1-1, with D possibly matching TRBD1 (5 bases). Trimming took 6 bases from V and 2 from J, leaving 13 bases between them. Germline V gives CDR1 SQVTM, CDR2 ANQGSEA. The CDR3 covers 13 residues. The CDR3 bases are TGCAGCGTAAAAACAGGTTTTAACACTGAAGCTTTCTTT. This codes for CSVKTGFNTEAFF.

This clonotype has more than one count but fewer than ten. The chain has TRBV20-1 and TRBJ1-1; no reliable D call. The CDR3 spans 15 residues. V lost 4 bases, J lost 6 bases, and 21 bases lay in between. From germline, CDR1 is DFQATT and CDR2 SNEGSKA (reference sequence). The CDR3 is CSATRRRETAPEAFF. CDR3 sequence (DNA): TGCAGTGCTACACGACGCCGGGAAACGGCCCCTGAAGCTTTCTTT.

This clonotype was counted many times. The chain couples TRBV7-2 to TRBJ1-2; no clear D gene. V was pared by 5 bases and J by 10 bases, with 14 bases between. The CDR3 loop spans 12 amino acids. Germline CDR1 reads SGHTA; CDR2 reads FQGNSA. The CDR3 DNA is TGTGCCAGCAGCCCCGACTATGGGGACTACACCTTC. Protein product: CASSPDYGDYTF.

The chain carries TRBV20-1 and TRBJ2-7; weak D call: TRBD1 (5 bases). The length of the CDR3 is 12 residues. CDR1 is DFQATT, CDR2 SNEGSKA, per germline (reference sequence). V lost 5 bases, J lost 3 bases, and 11 bases lay in between. CDR3 sequence: CSAPPQGYEQYF. CDR3 nucleotides: TGCAGTGCTCCCCCCCAGGGCTACGAGCAGTACTTC.

This clonotype was observed at least ten times. This chain connects TRBV6-2 or TRBV6-3 to TRBJ1-4, with no clear D. The CDR3 is made up of 16 amino acids. The V gene's germline CDR1 is MNHEY and CDR2 SVGEGT. V was trimmed by 2 bases and J by 0 bases, leaving 10 bases between them. DNA for the CDR3: TGTGCCAGCAGTTACCCGGGAGGATCAACTAATGAAAAACTGTTTTTT. Its protein is CASSYPGGSTNEKLFF.

This clonotype ranks as medium-sized. V usage is TRBV24-1 and J usage is TRBJ1-1; D is ambiguous. V was pared by 2 bases and J by 0 bases, with 9 bases between. CDR3 size: 15 residues. Germline V gene sequence: CDR1 KGHDR, CDR2 SFDVKD. The CDR3 sequence is CATSDWIGLNTEAFF. The CDR3 DNA sequence: TGTGCCACCAGTGATTGGATAGGGCTGAACACTGAAGCTTTCTTT.

This clonotype was detected many times. This chain connects TRBV6-2 or TRBV6-3 to TRBJ2-5; a possible D gene is TRBD2 (5 bases). The V gene lost 9 bases and the J gene lost 0 bases, with 14 bases spanning the gap. Germline CDR1 MNHEY, CDR2 SVGEGT. The CDR3 is made up of 14 amino acids. CDR3 sequence: CASGLNPHQETQYF. CDR3 bases: TGTGCCAGTGGACTCAACCCCCACCAAGAGACCCAGTACTTC.

The J gene is TRBJ1-1, the V gene TRBV10-3; possible D gene TRBD1, 5 bases. The germline CDR1 and CDR2 sequences are ENHRY and SYGVKD. This CDR3 has 15 amino acids. V shed 0 bases and J shed 5 bases, with 13 bases lying between them. The chain's CDR3 is CAISESGLGGTEAFF. CDR3 DNA: TGTGCCATCAGTGAGTCGGGCCTTGGGGGGACTGAAGCTTTCTTT.

This clonotype turned up a few times. The chain joins TRBV7-2 to TRBJ2-3; 9 nucleotides agree with TRBD2. V lost 8 bases and J lost 4; bases outside the gene matches: 10. Germline CDR1 SGHTA, CDR2 FQGNSA. This CDR3 is 15 amino acids long. The CDR3 DNA follows: TGTGCCAGCGCCCTAGCGGGGACCGTCGCAGATACGCAGTATTTT. Translation gives CASALAGTVADTQYF.

This clonotype has at least ten counts. The rearrangement uses TRBV5-6 and TRBJ1-1; possible D gene TRBD1, 5 bases. Germline V gene data show CDR1 as SGHDT and CDR2 as YYEEEE. The CDR3 spans 12 residues. Trimming pared 0 bases from V and 10 bases from J, leaving 10 bases between. CDR3 DNA sequence: TGTGCCAGCAGCTTGGACACAGGAGGAGCTTTCTTT. It is translated as CASSLDTGGAFF.

In its sample, this clonotype ranks as medium-sized (0.01 to 0.1%). The chain uses TRBV3-1 and TRBJ2-1, with D possibly matching TRBD1 (6 bases). The CDR3 is 16 residues long. V was cut by 1 base and J by 4 bases, with 14 bases left in between. In germline, CDR1 is LGHDT, CDR2 YNNKEL (reference sequence). The CDR3 DNA is TGTGCCAGCAGCCAAGGGGGCAGGGGCTGGTACAATGAGCAGTTCTTC. Its translation: CASSQGGRGWYNEQFF.